Listed below are T cell receptor beta chains from one sample, sequenced in a study of blood T cells in healthy people across ages. One entry per CDR3 protein, called by TCRdb with MiXCR from the 5' RACE reads. The sample has approximately 790,000 distinct CDR3 sequences, under 80% seen once. Sequencing was carried out using blood. Receptor source: a man aged 25-45 years in good health. The CDR3 runs from the conserved cysteine through the conserved F or W. A D gene is named only where the DNA matches it firmly. Not all rows give a size; the values are once, few, many and, for expanded clones, a class.

J	size	V	D	CDR3	DNA
TRBJ2-6	few	TRBV4-2	.	CASSQGDSGANVLTF	TGTGCCAGCAGCCAAGGGGACTCTGGGGCCAACGTCCTGACTTTC
TRBJ2-7	few	TRBV7-3	TRBD1	CASRRQGTYEQYF	TGTGCCAGCAGACGACAGGGAACCTACGAGCAGTACTTC
TRBJ2-7	few	TRBV20-1	.	CSASLRGTYYEQYF	TGCAGTGCTAGTCTTCGAGGTACCTATTACGAGCAGTACTTC
TRBJ2-2	.	TRBV11-2	TRBD1	CASSSGTGRAGELFF	TGTGCCAGCAGCTCCGGGACAGGGCGGGCCGGGGAGCTGTTTTTT
TRBJ2-3	.	TRBV20-1	TRBD2	CSAYLAGVGTDTQYF	TGCAGTGCTTATCTAGCGGGGGTCGGCACAGATACGCAGTATTTT
TRBJ2-1	.	TRBV2	.	CASCWNNEQFF	TGTGCCAGCTGTTGGAACAATGAGCAGTTCTTC
TRBJ2-3	few	TRBV20-1	.	CSARVGGGATDTQYF	TGCAGTGCTAGAGTCGGAGGGGGGGCAACAGATACGCAGTATTTT
TRBJ2-7	.	TRBV4-3	TRBD2	CASSQQTGGYEQYF	TGCGCCAGCAGCCAGCAGACGGGGGGGTACGAGCAGTACTTC
TRBJ2-5	.	TRBV28	.	CASSGLIQASQETQYF	TGTGCCAGCAGTGGGCTAATACAGGCGTCCCAAGAGACCCAGTACTTC
TRBJ2-7	few	TRBV29-1	.	CSVDNPARDKSYEQYF	TGCAGCGTTGATAACCCTGCCCGGGACAAGTCCTACGAGCAGTACTTC
TRBJ2-1	.	TRBV12-3/TRBV12-4	.	CASSSNTATGRSIDEQFF	TGTGCCAGCAGTTCCAATACCGCGACAGGGAGGTCTATCGATGAGCAGTTCTTC
TRBJ2-7	.	TRBV6-5	.	CASWGDYYEQYF	TGTGCCAGCTGGGGGGATTATTACGAGCAGTACTTC
TRBJ1-6	many	TRBV12-3/TRBV12-4	TRBD1	CASSPGTDNSPLHF	TGTGCCAGCAGCCCCGGGACAGATAATTCACCCCTCCACTTT
TRBJ1-5	.	TRBV5-5	TRBD1	CASSKGQLGDQPQHF	TGTGCCAGCAGCAAGGGACAGCTTGGTGATCAGCCCCAGCATTTT
TRBJ2-7	.	TRBV7-2	TRBD2	CASRSGRGGEQYF	TGTGCCAGCAGGAGCGGGAGGGGAGGTGAGCAGTACTTC
TRBJ2-5	.	TRBV12-3/TRBV12-4	.	CASSSFVSQVWETQYF	TGTGCCAGCAGTTCCTTCGTTTCCCAAGTTTGGGAGACCCAGTACTTC
TRBJ2-1	.	TRBV24-1	.	CATPGSGEQFF	TGTGCCACCCCCGGGTCCGGGGAGCAGTTCTTC
TRBJ2-7	few	TRBV4-3	.	CASSQDERGNNEQYF	TGCGCTAGCAGCCAAGATGAACGCGGGAACAACGAGCAGTACTTC
TRBJ2-5	once	TRBV7-2	.	CASSPQVSETQYF	TGTGCCAGCAGCCCCCAGGTGTCAGAGACCCAGTACTTC
TRBJ1-2	few	TRBV25-1	.	CASSEQDTYGYTF	TGTGCCAGCAGTGAACAGGACACTTATGGCTACACCTTC
TRBJ2-7	.	TRBV11-2	TRBD1	CASSLDSGTGYTYEQYF	TGTGCCAGCAGCTTAGATTCTGGGACAGGGTACACCTACGAGCAGTACTTC
TRBJ1-2	.	TRBV12-3/TRBV12-4	TRBD1	CASSSGQGVGGYTF	TGTGCCAGCAGTTCCGGACAGGGGGTTGGGGGCTACACCTTC
TRBJ2-7	.	TRBV12-3/TRBV12-4	.	CASSSGTLREQYF	TGTGCCAGCAGTTCCGGGACACTCCGCGAGCAGTACTTC
TRBJ2-1	.	TRBV4-2	TRBD2	CASSQERTSNNEQFF	TGTGCCAGCAGCCAAGAACGGACTAGTAACAATGAGCAGTTCTTC
TRBJ2-4	.	TRBV7-2	.	CASSFAPRGGLAKNIQYF	TGTGCCAGCAGCTTTGCTCCGAGGGGTGGGTTAGCCAAAAACATTCAGTACTTC
TRBJ1-1	.	TRBV5-1	.	CASSLVGPRNTEAFF	TGCGCCAGCAGCTTGGTGGGACCGCGGAACACTGAAGCTTTCTTT
TRBJ2-1	once	TRBV9	TRBD1	CASSVETGDHNEQFF	TGTGCCAGCAGCGTAGAGACAGGGGACCACAATGAGCAGTTCTTC
TRBJ2-3	.	TRBV5-5	TRBD2	CASSFPTGTSGGSDTQYF	TGTGCCAGCAGCTTCCCCACCGGGACTAGCGGGGGGTCGGATACGCAGTATTTT
TRBJ1-2	few	TRBV20-1	.	CSARLLGDYGYTF	TGCAGTGCTAGGCTCCTAGGAGACTATGGCTACACCTTC
TRBJ2-3	.	TRBV10-3	TRBD2	CAISEPGTSNLDTQYF	TGTGCCATCAGTGAACCCGGGACTAGCAATTTGGATACGCAGTATTTT
TRBJ1-6	.	TRBV29-1	.	CSVQENWVSPLHF	TGCAGCGTTCAGGAAAATTGGGTTTCACCCCTCCACTTT
TRBJ2-1	.	TRBV2	TRBD1	CASSGPGQGHNEQFF	TGTGCCAGCAGTGGACCGGGACAGGGCCACAATGAGCAGTTCTTC
TRBJ1-2	.	TRBV20-1	TRBD1	CSAPTGFGGYTF	TGCAGTGCGCCGACAGGGTTTGGTGGCTACACCTTC
TRBJ2-7	.	TRBV27	TRBD1	CASSIQGAFSCEQYF	TGTGCCAGCAGTATACAGGGGGCGTTTTCCTGCGAGCAGTACTTC
TRBJ1-2	.	TRBV7-2	.	CASSPAGYSGYTF	TGTGCCAGCAGCCCAGCAGGGTATTCTGGCTACACCTTC
TRBJ1-2	.	TRBV2	TRBD1	CASSTGTGGPGNYGYTF	TGTGCCAGCAGTACCGGGACAGGGGGCCCTGGGAACTATGGCTACACCTTC
TRBJ2-1	few	TRBV12-3/TRBV12-4	.	CASSVPVGGTDNEQFF	TGTGCCAGCAGCGTTCCGGTCGGGGGCACTGACAATGAGCAGTTCTTC
TRBJ2-5	.	TRBV9	.	CASSRGRQGTQYF	TGTGCCAGCAGCCGCGGTAGACAAGGGACCCAGTACTTC
TRBJ2-1	.	TRBV25-1	.	CASRGGGSSYNEQFF	TGTGCCAGCAGGGGAGGGGGCAGCTCCTACAATGAGCAGTTCTTC
TRBJ2-7	.	TRBV5-1	TRBD2	CACSLVGGGDEQYF	TGCGCCTGCAGCTTGGTTGGCGGGGGTGACGAGCAGTACTTC
TRBJ2-3	.	TRBV28	.	CASREWDTQYF	TGTGCCAGCAGGGAGTGGGATACGCAGTATTTT
TRBJ1-3	few	TRBV6-5	TRBD1	CASSWDSSGNTIYF	TGTGCCAGCAGTTGGGACAGCTCTGGAAACACCATATATTTT
TRBJ1-6	.	TRBV20-1	.	CSARDWGAGSPLHF	TGCAGTGCTAGAGATTGGGGGGCTGGTTCACCCCTCCACTTT
TRBJ2-1	many	TRBV11-1	TRBD1	CASSMDRDGWNEQFF	TGTGCCAGCAGCATGGACAGGGATGGTTGGAATGAGCAGTTCTTC
TRBJ2-3	.	TRBV2	.	CASGYSGTTKNTDTQYF	TGTGCCAGCGGCTACTCTGGGACAACTAAAAACACAGATACGCAGTATTTT
TRBJ1-5	few	TRBV15	.	CATSNVLDRDSNQPQHF	TGTGCCACCAGCAACGTACTGGACAGAGATAGCAATCAGCCCCAGCATTTT
TRBJ1-4	.	TRBV4-3	.	CASSQFSAGGGEKLFF	TGCGCCAGCAGCCAATTCTCTGCTGGGGGAGGTGAAAAACTGTTTTTT
TRBJ2-5	.	TRBV30	TRBD1	CAWSVPQGERETQYF	TGTGCCTGGAGTGTCCCACAGGGGGAGCGAGAGACCCAGTACTTC
TRBJ1-1	.	TRBV9	.	CASSVAGGLAEAFF	TGTGCCAGCAGCGTAGCGGGGGGGCTAGCTGAAGCTTTCTTT
TRBJ2-1	.	TRBV6-5	.	CASRGANEQFF	TGTGCCAGCAGAGGGGCTAATGAGCAGTTCTTC
TRBJ1-4	.	TRBV6-5	.	CASSYQGISGEKLFF	TGTGCCAGCAGTTACCAGGGGATTAGCGGTGAAAAACTGTTTTTT
TRBJ2-3	.	TRBV7-3	.	CASTSQEGGGDTQYF	TGTGCCAGCACCTCTCAGGAGGGAGGAGGGGATACGCAGTATTTT
TRBJ2-7	once	TRBV6-2/TRBV6-3	.	CASSYHARSSYEQYF	TGTGCCAGCAGTTACCACGCAAGGTCCTCCTACGAGCAGTACTTC
TRBJ2-7	.	TRBV20-1	TRBD1	CSAEIGPGQGAKSSYEQYF	TGCAGTGCCGAAATAGGACCGGGACAGGGGGCAAAGAGCTCCTACGAGCAGTACTTC
TRBJ2-1	.	TRBV20-1	.	CSAKRTESSYNEQFF	TGCAGTGCTAAAAGGACAGAGAGCTCCTACAATGAGCAGTTCTTC
TRBJ1-4	.	TRBV7-9	TRBD1	CASSYRGSFEKLFF	TGTGCCAGCAGCTACAGGGGCTCATTTGAAAAACTGTTTTTT
TRBJ2-3	few	TRBV20-1	.	CSAAPGAMNTDTQYF	TGCAGTGCTGCCCCCGGGGCCATGAACACAGATACGCAGTATTTT
TRBJ2-3	.	TRBV7-9	.	CASSPNLERSSTDTQYF	TGTGCCAGCAGCCCCAACCTCGAAAGATCTAGCACAGATACGCAGTATTTT
TRBJ1-5	.	TRBV4-1	.	CASSPSWDIVDSNQPQHF	TGCGCCAGCAGCCCCTCCTGGGATATCGTAGATAGCAATCAGCCCCAGCATTTT